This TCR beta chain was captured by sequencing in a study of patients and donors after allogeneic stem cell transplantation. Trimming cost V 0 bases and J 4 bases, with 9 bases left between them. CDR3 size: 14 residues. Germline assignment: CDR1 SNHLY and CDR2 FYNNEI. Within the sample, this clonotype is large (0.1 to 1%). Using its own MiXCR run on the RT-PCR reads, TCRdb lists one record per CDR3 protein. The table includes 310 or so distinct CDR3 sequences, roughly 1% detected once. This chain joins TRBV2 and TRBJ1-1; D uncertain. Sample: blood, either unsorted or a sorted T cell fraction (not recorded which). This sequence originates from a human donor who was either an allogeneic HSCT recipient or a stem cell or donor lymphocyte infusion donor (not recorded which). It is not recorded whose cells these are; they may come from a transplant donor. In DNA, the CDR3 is TGTGCCAGCAGTGAAGCCCCCGCGGGCACTGAAGCTTTCTTT. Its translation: CASSEAPAGTEAFF. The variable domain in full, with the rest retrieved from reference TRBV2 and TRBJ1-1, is EPEVTQTPSHQVTQMGQEVILRCVPISNHLYFYWYRQILGQKVEFLVSFYNNEISEKSEIFDDQFSVERPDGSNFTLKIRSTKLEDSAMYFCASSEAPAGTEAFFGQGTRLTVV.